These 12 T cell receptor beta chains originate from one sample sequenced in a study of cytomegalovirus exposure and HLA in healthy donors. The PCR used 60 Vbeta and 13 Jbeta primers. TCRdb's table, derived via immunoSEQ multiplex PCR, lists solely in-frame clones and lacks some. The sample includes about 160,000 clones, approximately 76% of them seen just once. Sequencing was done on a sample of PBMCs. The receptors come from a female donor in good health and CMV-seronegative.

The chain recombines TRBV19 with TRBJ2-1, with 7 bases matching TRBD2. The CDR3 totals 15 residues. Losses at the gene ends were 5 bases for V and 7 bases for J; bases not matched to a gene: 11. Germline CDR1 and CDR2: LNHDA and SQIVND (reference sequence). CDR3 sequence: CASSPRTSMANEQFF. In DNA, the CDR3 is TGTGCCAGTAGTCCTCGGACTAGTATGGCGAATGAGCAGTTCTTC.

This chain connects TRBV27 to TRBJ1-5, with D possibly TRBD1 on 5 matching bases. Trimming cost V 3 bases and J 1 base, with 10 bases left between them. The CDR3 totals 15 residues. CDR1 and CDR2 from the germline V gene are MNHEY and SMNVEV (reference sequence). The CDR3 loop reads CASSLWTTSNQPQHF. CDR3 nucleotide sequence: TGTGCCAGCAGTTTGTGGACAACAAGCAATCAGCCCCAGCATTTT.

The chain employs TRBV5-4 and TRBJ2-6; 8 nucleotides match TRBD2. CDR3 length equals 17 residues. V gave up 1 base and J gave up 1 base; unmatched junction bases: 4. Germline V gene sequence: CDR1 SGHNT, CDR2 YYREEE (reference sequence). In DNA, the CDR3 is TGTGCCAGCAGCTTGCGGGGGGGGCCTTCTGGGGCCAACGTCCTGACTTTC. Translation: CASSLRGGPSGANVLTF.

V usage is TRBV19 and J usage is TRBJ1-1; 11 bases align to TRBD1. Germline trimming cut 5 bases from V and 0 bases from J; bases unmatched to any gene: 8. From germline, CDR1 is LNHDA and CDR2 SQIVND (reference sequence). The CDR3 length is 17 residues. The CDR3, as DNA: TGTGCCAGTAGTCCGCGGACAGGGGGCGCGGTGAACACTGAAGCTTTCTTT. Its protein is CASSPRTGGAVNTEAFF. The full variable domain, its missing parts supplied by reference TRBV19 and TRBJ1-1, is DGGITQSPKYLFRKEGQNVTLSCEQNLNHDAMYWYRQDPGQGLRLIYYSQIVNDFQKGDIAEGYSVSREKKESFPLTVTSAQKNPTAFYLCASSPRTGGAVNTEAFFGQGTRLTVV.

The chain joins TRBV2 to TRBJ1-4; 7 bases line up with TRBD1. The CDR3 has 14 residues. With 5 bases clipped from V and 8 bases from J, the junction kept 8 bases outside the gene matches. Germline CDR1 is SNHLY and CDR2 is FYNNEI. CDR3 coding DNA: TGTGCCAGCAGTTTGACAGGGTCAAACGAAAAACTGTTTTTT. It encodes CASSLTGSNEKLFF.

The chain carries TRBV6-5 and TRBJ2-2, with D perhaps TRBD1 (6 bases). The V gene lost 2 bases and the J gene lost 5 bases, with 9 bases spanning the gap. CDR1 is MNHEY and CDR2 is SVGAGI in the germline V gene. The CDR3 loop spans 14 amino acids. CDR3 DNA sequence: TGTGCCAGCAGTTACGGACAGTTGACCGGGGAGCTGTTTTTT. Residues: CASSYGQLTGELFF.

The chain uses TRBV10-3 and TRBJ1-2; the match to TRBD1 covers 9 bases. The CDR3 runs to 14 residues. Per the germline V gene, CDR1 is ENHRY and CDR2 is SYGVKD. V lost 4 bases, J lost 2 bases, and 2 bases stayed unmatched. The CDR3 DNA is TGTGCCATCAGTGGGACAGGGGAAAACTATGGCTACACCTTC. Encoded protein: CAISGTGENYGYTF.

CDR3 loop: CASSQLQGGNTEAFF. The CDR3 coding sequence is TGTGCCAGCAGCCAACTACAGGGCGGGAACACTGAAGCTTTCTTT. The chain uses TRBV14 and TRBJ1-1; maybe TRBD1 (6 bases). V shed 2 bases and J shed 1 base, with 11 bases lying between them. The CDR3 has 15 residues. Germline CDR1 reads SGHDN; CDR2 reads FVKESK.

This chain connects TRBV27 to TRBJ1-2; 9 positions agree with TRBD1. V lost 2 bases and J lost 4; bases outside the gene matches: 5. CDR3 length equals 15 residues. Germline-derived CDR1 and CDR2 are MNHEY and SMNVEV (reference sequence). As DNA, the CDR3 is TGTGCCAGCAGTTTACGGGGACAGGGTTTCTATGGCTACACCTTC. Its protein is CASSLRGQGFYGYTF.

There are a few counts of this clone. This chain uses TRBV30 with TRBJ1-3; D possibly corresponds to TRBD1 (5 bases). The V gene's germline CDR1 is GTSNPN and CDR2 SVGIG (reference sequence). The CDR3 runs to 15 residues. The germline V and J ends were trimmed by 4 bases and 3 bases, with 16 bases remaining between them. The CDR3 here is CAWTRTGGLGNTIYF. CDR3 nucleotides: TGTGCCTGGACGAGAACTGGGGGACTTGGAAACACCATATATTTT.

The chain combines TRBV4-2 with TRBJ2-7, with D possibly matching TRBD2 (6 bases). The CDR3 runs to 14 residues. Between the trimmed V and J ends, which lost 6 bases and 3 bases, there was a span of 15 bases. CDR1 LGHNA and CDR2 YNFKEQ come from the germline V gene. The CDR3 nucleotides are TGTGCCAGCAGACGGGAGCCTGGAGACTACGAGCAGTACTTC. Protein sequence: CASRREPGDYEQYF.

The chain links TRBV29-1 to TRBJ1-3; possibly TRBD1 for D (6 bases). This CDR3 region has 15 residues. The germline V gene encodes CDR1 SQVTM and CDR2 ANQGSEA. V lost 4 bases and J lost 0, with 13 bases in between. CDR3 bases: TGCAGCGTTGTGGCAGGGGTCCTCTCTGGAAACACCATATATTTT. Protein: CSVVAGVLSGNTIYF.